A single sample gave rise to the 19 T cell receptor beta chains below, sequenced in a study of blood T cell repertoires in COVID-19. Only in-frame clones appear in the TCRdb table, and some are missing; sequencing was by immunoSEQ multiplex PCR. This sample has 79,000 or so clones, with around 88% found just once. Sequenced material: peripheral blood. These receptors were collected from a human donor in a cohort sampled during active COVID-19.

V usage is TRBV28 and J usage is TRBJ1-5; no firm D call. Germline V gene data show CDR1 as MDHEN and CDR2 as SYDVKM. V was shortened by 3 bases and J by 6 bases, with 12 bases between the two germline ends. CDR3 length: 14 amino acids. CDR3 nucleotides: TGTGCCAGCAGTTTGGCAGGAGGTGGTCAGCCCCAGCATTTT. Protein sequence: CASSLAGGGQPQHF.

The CDR3 region is CASSSSPDTQYF. Here the CDR3 DNA reads TGTGCCAGCAGCTCATCCCCAGATACGCAGTATTTT. This sequence joins TRBV7-6 and TRBJ2-3; D not certain. V was trimmed by 4 bases and J by 4 bases, leaving 6 bases between them. The CDR3 totals 12 residues. The germline V gene encodes CDR1 SGHVS and CDR2 FNYEAQ.

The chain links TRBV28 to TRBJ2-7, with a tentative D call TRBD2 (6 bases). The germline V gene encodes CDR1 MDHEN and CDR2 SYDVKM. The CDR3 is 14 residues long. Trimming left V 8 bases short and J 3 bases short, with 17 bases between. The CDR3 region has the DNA TGTGCCAGCGGTCCGCGGGATAGGATCTACGAGCAGTACTTC. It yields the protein CASGPRDRIYEQYF.

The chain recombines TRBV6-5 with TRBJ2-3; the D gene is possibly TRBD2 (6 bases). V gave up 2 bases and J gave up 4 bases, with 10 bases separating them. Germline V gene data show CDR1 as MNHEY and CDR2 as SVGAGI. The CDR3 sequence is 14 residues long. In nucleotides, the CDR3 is TGTGCCAGCAGTTACACGGCTAGCGCAGATACGCAGTATTTT. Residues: CASSYTASADTQYF.

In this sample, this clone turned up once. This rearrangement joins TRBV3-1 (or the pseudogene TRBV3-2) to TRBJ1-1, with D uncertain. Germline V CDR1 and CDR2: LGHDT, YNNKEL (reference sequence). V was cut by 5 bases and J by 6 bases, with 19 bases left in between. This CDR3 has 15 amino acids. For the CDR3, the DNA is TGTGCCAGCAGCACACTGTCGGACGGGAGACCTGAAGCTTTCTTT. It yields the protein CASSTLSDGRPEAFF.

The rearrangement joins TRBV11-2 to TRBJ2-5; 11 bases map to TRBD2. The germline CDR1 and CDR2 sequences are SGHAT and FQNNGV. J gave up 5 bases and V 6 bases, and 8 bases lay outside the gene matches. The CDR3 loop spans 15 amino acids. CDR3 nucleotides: TGTGCCAGCAGAACAATAGCGGGGGGGTTGGAGACCCAGTACTTC. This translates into CASRTIAGGLETQYF.

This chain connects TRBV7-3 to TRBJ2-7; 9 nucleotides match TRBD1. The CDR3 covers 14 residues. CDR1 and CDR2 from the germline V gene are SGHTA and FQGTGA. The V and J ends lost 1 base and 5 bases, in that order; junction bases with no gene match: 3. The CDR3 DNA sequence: TGTGCCAGCAGCTTAAGGGGACAGGGAAACGAGCAGTACTTC. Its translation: CASSLRGQGNEQYF. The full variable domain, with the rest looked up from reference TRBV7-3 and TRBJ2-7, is GAGVSQTPSNKVTEKGKYVELRCDPISGHTALYWYRQSLGQGPEFLIYFQGTGAADDSGLPNDRFFAVRPEGSVSTLKIQRTERGDSAVYLCASSLRGQGNEQYFGPGTRLTVT.

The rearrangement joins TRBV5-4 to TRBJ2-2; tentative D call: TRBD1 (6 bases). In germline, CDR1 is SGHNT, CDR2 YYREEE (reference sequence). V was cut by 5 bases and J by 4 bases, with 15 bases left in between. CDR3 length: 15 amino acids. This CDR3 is CASRYGQTPTGELFF. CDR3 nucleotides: TGTGCCAGCAGATACGGACAGACCCCCACCGGGGAGCTGTTTTTT.

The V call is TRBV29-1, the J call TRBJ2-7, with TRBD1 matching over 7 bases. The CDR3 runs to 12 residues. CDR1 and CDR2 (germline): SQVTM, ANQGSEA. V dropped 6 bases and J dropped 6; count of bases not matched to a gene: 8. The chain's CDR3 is CSVSVYRGEQYF. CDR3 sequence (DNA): TGCAGCGTCTCCGTATACAGGGGCGAGCAGTACTTC.

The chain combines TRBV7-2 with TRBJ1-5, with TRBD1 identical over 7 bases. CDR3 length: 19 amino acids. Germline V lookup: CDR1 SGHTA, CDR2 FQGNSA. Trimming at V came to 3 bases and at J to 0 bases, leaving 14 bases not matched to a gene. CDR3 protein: CASSLGPGQAQYSNQPQHF. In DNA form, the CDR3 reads TGTGCCAGCAGCTTGGGGCCCGGACAGGCACAATATAGCAATCAGCCCCAGCATTTT.

The CDR3 region has the DNA TGCGCCAGCAGCCTCGGGTCGGGTCTGGAGACCCAGTACTTC. It translates to CASSLGSGLETQYF. The chain couples TRBV5-1 to TRBJ2-5, with D uncertain. This CDR3 has 14 residues. V lost 4 bases, J lost 5 bases, and 15 bases lay in between. Germline CDR1 reads SGHRS; CDR2 reads YFSETQ.

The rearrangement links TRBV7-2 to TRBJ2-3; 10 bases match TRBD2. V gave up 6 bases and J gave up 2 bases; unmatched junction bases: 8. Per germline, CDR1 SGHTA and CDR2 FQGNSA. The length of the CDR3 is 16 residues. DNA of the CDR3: TGTGCCAGCAGTACAAGACTAGCGGGCTTCACAGATACGCAGTATTTT. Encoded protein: CASSTRLAGFTDTQYF.

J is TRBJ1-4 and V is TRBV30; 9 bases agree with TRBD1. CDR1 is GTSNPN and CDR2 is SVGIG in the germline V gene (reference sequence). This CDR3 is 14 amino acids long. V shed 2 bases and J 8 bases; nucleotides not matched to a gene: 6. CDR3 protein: CAWSLGQGREKLFF. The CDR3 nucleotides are TGTGCCTGGAGTCTCGGACAGGGGCGGGAAAAACTGTTTTTT.

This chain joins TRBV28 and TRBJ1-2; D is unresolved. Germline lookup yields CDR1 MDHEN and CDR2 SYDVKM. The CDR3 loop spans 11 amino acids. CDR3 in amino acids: CASCRSAGYTF. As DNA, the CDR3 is TGTGCATCGTGCAGGTCGGCTGGCTACACCTTC.

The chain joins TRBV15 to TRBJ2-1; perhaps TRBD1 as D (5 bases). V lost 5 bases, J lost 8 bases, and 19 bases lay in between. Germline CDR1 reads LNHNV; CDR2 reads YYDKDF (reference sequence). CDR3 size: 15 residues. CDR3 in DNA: TGTGCCACCAGCGTGGTGGGAACAGGTCAACATGAGCAGTTCTTC. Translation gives CATSVVGTGQHEQFF. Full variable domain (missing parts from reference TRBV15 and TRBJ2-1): DAMVIQNPRYQVTQFGKPVTLSCSQTLNHNVMYWYQQKSSQAPKLLFHYYDKDFNNEADTPDNFQSRRPNTSFCFLDIRSPGLGDTAMYLCATSVVGTGQHEQFFGPGTRLTVL.

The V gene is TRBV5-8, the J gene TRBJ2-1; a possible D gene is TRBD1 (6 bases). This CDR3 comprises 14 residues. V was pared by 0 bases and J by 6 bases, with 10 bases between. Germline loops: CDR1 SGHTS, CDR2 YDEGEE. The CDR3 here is CASSLDRAVNEQFF. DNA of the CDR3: TGTGCCAGCAGCTTGGACAGGGCGGTCAATGAGCAGTTCTTC.

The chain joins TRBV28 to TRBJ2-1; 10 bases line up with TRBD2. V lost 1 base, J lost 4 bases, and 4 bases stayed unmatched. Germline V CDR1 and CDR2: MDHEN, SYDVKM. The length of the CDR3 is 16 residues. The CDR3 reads CASSLSGLAQYNEQFF. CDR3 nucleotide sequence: TGTGCCAGCAGTTTATCGGGACTAGCGCAATACAATGAGCAGTTCTTC.

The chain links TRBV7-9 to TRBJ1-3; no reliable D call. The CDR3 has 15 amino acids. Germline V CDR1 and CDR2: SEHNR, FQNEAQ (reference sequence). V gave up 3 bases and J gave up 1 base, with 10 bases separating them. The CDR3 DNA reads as TGTGCCAGCAGCTTTGATGGGAGGTCTGGAAACACCATATATTTT. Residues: CASSFDGRSGNTIYF.

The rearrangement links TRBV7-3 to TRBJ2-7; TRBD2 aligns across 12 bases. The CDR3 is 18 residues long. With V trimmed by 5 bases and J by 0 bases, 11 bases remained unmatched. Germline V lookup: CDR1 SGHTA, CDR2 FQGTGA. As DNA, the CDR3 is TGTGCCAGCAGCGCCCCGGAGACTAGCGGGAGTAGCTCCTACGAGCAGTACTTC. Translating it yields CASSAPETSGSSSYEQYF.